This T cell receptor (beta chain) was identified in a study of cytotoxic CD8 clonotypes in ibrutinib-treated CLL. Details on this clone: The antigen remains undetermined.

Overall study results and limits: Starting clonality was above that of age-matched healthy donors and tracked circulating CD8+ T-cell counts. Public clonotypes, rarely seen, contracted or held steady on treatment. Investigators sampled sustained-remission and progressing patients at differing times.

The table came from immunoSEQ multiplex PCR; TCRdb's copy has only in-frame clones and leaves some out. The table records some 29,000 clones, roughly 60% of them present only once. The CDR3 has 15 residues. The germline CDR1 and CDR2 sequences are LNHDA and SQIVND (reference sequence). V lost 8 bases to trimming and J lost 0 bases, with 17 bases between them. This material consisted of PBMCs, taken before ibrutinib treatment. This TCR derives from a human donor with chronic lymphocytic leukemia. The chain joins TRBV19 to TRBJ2-7; D unresolved. CDR3 amino acids: CASLSKAKVSYEQYF. The CDR3, as DNA: TGTGCCAGTTTAAGTAAGGCAAAAGTCTCCTACGAGCAGTACTTC.